The 13 T cell receptor beta chains given below trace back to one sample, sequenced in a study of cytomegalovirus exposure and HLA in healthy donors. Profiling relied on immunoSEQ multiplex PCR, and the TCRdb table lists in-frame clones only, not all of them. The data contain some 350,000 clones, roughly 87% of them singletons. Sequences were obtained from PBMCs. The receptors stem from a woman aged 25 to 39 in good health and CMV-seropositive.

The chain employs TRBV11-2 and TRBJ2-2, with D hard to call. Germline V gives CDR1 SGHAT, CDR2 FQNNGV. This CDR3 comprises 13 residues. With 6 bases removed from V and 2 bases from J, the gap between germline ends came to 7 bases. The CDR3 DNA reads as TGTGCCAGCAGGCCTATCAACACCGGGGAGCTGTTTTTT. Protein: CASRPINTGELFF.

This chain uses TRBV10-3 with TRBJ2-7; perhaps TRBD1 as D (5 bases). V gave up 4 bases and J gave up 0 bases, with 7 bases separating them. There are 13 residues in the CDR3. In germline, CDR1 is ENHRY, CDR2 SYGVKD. The CDR3 loop reads CAISGDSSYEQYF. CDR3 DNA: TGTGCCATCAGTGGCGACAGCTCCTACGAGCAGTACTTC.

This clone was counted once. This chain links TRBV2 with TRBJ1-1; perhaps TRBD1 as D (6 bases). The CDR3 length is 14 residues. V lost 8 bases and J 0 bases, leaving 13 bases between the germline ends. Germline CDR1 and CDR2: SNHLY and FYNNEI. Here the CDR3 DNA reads TGTGCCAGCCAGCCAGGGGCCTTGAACACTGAAGCTTTCTTT. Translation gives CASQPGALNTEAFF. The variable domain in full, with the rest retrieved from reference TRBV2 and TRBJ1-1, is EPEVTQTPSHQVTQMGQEVILRCVPISNHLYFYWYRQILGQKVEFLVSFYNNEISEKSEIFDDQFSVERPDGSNFTLKIRSTKLEDSAMYFCASQPGALNTEAFFGQGTRLTVV.

This chain connects TRBV7-2 to TRBJ2-7; D is ambiguous. Germline V gene sequence: CDR1 SGHTA, CDR2 FQGNSA. V lost 5 bases to trimming and J lost 4 bases, with 9 bases between them. The CDR3 runs 12 residues. CDR3 coding DNA: TGTGCCAGCAGCCACTGGGGTTACGAGCAGTACTTC. Amino acids: CASSHWGYEQYF.

The chain couples TRBV6-5 to TRBJ1-1; 8 bases are shared with TRBD1. The germline V gene has CDR1 MNHEY and CDR2 SVGAGI. The CDR3 is 15 residues long. The J segment lost 0 bases and the V segment lost 5 bases, leaving 5 bases of the junction unmatched. The CDR3, as DNA: TGTGCCAGCAGTCGGGACAGGCCGGTGAACACTGAAGCTTTCTTT. This sequence encodes CASSRDRPVNTEAFF.

The genes are TRBV30 and TRBJ1-1; D is undetermined. Germline CDR1 reads GTSNPN; CDR2 reads SVGIG (reference sequence). V lost 0 bases and J lost 10, with 15 bases in between. This CDR3 is built from 13 residues. The CDR3 DNA is TGTGCCTGGAGTGTACCTCCTCCGCAGGTAGCTTTCTTT. Residues: CAWSVPPPQVAFF.

This chain links TRBV7-6 with TRBJ2-1, with TRBD2 matching over 13 bases. The CDR3 runs 17 residues. Looked up from germline, CDR1 is SGHVS and CDR2 is FNYEAQ. Trimming at V came to 2 bases and at J to 8 bases, leaving 9 bases not matched to a gene. CDR3 in amino acids: CASSLFSGLAGVDEQFF. The CDR3 DNA reads TGTGCCAGCAGCTTATTTAGCGGACTAGCGGGAGTAGATGAGCAGTTCTTC.

The chain couples TRBV7-2 to TRBJ2-1; D is unresolved. Germline CDR1 is SGHTA and CDR2 is FQGNSA. Trimming cost V 3 bases and J 6 bases, with 12 bases left between them. The CDR3 is 14 amino acids. As DNA, the CDR3 is TGTGCCAGCAGCTTCACTGGGTTCATCAATGAGCAGTTCTTC. Its protein is CASSFTGFINEQFF. The full variable domain, in which reference TRBV7-2 and TRBJ2-1 provide the parts outside the CDR3, is GAGVSQSPSNKVTEKGKDVELRCDPISGHTALYWYRQSLGQGLEFLIYFQGNSAPDKSGLPSDRFSAERTGGSVSTLTIQRTQQEDSAVYLCASSFTGFINEQFFGPGTRLTVL.

V usage is TRBV7-9 and J usage is TRBJ1-5, with D possibly matching TRBD1 (5 bases). Germline assignment: CDR1 SEHNR and CDR2 FQNEAQ (reference sequence). V was cut by 2 bases and J by 2 bases, with 10 bases left in between. The CDR3 extends over 15 amino acids. CDR3 protein: CASSLIGGGNQPQHF. The CDR3 DNA follows: TGTGCCAGCAGCTTAATCGGGGGTGGCAATCAGCCCCAGCATTTT.

The gene calls are TRBV7-8 and TRBJ2-7; 9 bases align to TRBD1. Per the germline V gene, CDR1 is SGHVS and CDR2 is FQNEAQ. The CDR3 runs to 14 residues. J gave up 6 bases and V 1 base, and 4 bases lay outside the gene matches. The CDR3 loop is CASSLGTGVFEQYF. CDR3 nucleotides: TGTGCCAGCAGCTTAGGGACAGGGGTATTCGAGCAGTACTTC.

This chain joins TRBV30 and TRBJ1-2; tentatively, D is TRBD1 (6 bases). Deletions cut 4 bases from V and 2 bases from J, with 17 bases between. Germline V gene sequence: CDR1 GTSNPN, CDR2 SVGIG (reference sequence). The CDR3 consists of 15 residues. The CDR3 coding sequence is TGTGCCTGGATACCTCGGGGGCCAAGAAACTATGGCTACACCTTC. It translates to CAWIPRGPRNYGYTF.

CDR3 region: CSVRRTGGTGELFF. CDR3 DNA: TGCAGCGTTCGCCGGACAGGGGGGACCGGGGAGCTGTTTTTT. The V gene is TRBV29-1, the J gene TRBJ2-2; 10 bases agree with TRBD1. This CDR3 spans 14 amino acids. V lost 5 bases to trimming and J lost 5 bases; unmatched junction nucleotides: 5. Germline CDR1 is SQVTM and CDR2 is ANQGSEA.

This clone has just one count. This chain connects TRBV2 to TRBJ1-2; TRBD1 aligns across 8 bases. Per germline, CDR1 SNHLY and CDR2 FYNNEI. This CDR3 is built from 17 residues. V shed 3 bases, J shed 6 bases, and the junction held 15 bases outside the gene matches. Here the CDR3 reads CASSEALQGAEVHGYTF. CDR3 in DNA: TGTGCCAGCAGTGAGGCTCTGCAGGGGGCTGAAGTCCATGGCTACACCTTC.